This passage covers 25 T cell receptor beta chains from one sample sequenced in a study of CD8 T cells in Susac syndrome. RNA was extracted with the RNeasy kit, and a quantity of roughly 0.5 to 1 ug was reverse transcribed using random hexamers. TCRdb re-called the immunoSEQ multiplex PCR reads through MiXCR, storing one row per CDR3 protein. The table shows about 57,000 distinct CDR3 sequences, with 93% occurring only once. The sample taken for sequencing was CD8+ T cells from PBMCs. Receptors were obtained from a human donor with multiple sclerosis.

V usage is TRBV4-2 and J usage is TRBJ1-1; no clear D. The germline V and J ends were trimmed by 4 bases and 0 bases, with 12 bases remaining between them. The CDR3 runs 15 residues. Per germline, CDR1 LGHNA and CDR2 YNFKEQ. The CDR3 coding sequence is TGTGCCAGCAGCCTAGAGGAGTGGGTGAACACTGAAGCTTTCTTT. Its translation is CASSLEEWVNTEAFF.

This CDR3 reads CAWSDVGFQELSSGNTIYF. As DNA, the CDR3 is TGTGCCTGGAGTGACGTGGGATTTCAGGAACTAAGCTCTGGAAACACCATATATTTT. The chain recombines TRBV30 with TRBJ1-3; D not certain. V was pared by 1 base and J by 0 bases, with 22 bases between. The length of the CDR3 is 19 residues. The germline gives CDR1 GTSNPN, CDR2 SVGIG (reference sequence).

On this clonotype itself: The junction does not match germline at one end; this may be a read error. The CDR3 sequence is CASSLDRTKESSYNSPLHF. CDR3 DNA sequence: TGTGCCAGCAGTTTAGACCGGACTAAAGAGAGCTCCTATAATTCACCCCTCCACTTT. The genes are TRBV7-8 and TRBJ1-6, with D hard to call. The CDR3 is made up of 19 amino acids. The germline V gene has CDR1 SGHVS and CDR2 FQNEAQ.

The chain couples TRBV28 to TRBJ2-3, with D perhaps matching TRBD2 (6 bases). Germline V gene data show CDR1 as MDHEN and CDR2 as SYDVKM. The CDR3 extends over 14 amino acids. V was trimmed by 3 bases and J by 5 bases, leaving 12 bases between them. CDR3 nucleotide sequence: TGTGCCAGCAGTTTGCTGCGGGAAGGAGATACGCAGTATTTT. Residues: CASSLLREGDTQYF.

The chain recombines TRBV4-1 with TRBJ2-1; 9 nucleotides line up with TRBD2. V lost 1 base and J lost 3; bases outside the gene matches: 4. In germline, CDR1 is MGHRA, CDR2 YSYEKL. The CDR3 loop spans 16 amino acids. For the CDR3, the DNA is TGCGCCAGCAGCCAAGTCCTAGCGGGGTTCTACAATGAGCAGTTCTTC. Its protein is CASSQVLAGFYNEQFF.

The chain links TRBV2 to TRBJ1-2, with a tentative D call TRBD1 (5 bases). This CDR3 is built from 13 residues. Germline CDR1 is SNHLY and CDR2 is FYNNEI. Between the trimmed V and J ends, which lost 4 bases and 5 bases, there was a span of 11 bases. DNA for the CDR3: TGTGCCAGCAGTGGACAGTTCCCGTATGGCTACACCTTC. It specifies CASSGQFPYGYTF. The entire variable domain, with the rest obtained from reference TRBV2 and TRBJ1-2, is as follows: EPEVTQTPSHQVTQMGQEVILRCVPISNHLYFYWYRQILGQKVEFLVSFYNNEISEKSEIFDDQFSVERPDGSNFTLKIRSTKLEDSAMYFCASSGQFPYGYTFGSGTRLTVV.

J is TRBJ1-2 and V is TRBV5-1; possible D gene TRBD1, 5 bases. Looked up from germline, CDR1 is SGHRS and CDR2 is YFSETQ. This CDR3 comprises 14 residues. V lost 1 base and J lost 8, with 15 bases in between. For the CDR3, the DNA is TGCGCCAGCAGCTTGCGTGGGGCCTTGGGGGGCTACACCTTC. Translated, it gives CASSLRGALGGYTF.

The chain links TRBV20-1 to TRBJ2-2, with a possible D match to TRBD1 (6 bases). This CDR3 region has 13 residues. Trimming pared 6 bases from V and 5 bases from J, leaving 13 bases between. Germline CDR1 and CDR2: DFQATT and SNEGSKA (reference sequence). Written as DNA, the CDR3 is TGCAGTGCCTCGGACAGAGCTACCGGGGAGCTGTTTTTT. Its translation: CSASDRATGELFF.

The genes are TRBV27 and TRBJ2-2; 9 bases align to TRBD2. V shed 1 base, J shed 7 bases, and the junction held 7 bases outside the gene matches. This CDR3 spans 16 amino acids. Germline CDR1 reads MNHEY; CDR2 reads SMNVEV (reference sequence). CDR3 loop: CASSLLAGGQYGELFF. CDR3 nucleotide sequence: TGTGCCAGCAGTTTATTGGCGGGGGGGCAGTACGGGGAGCTGTTTTTT.

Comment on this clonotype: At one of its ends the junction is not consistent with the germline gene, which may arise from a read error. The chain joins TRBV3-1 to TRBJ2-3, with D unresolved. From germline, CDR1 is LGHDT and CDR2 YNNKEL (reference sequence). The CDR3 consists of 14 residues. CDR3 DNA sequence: TGTACCAGCAGCGACCAAGGGAGCACAGATACGCAGTATTTT. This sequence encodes CTSSDQGSTDTQYF.

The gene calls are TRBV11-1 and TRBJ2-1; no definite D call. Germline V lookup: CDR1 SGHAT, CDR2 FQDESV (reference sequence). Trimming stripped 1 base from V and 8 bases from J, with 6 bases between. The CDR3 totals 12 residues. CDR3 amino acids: CASSLGLYEQFF. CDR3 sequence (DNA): TGTGCCAGCAGCTTAGGATTATATGAGCAGTTCTTC.

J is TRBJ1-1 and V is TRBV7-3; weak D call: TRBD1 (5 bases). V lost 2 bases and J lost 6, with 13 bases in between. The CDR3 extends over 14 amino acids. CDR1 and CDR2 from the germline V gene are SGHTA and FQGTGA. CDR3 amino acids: CASSLHPGSPEAFF. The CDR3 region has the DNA TGTGCCAGCAGCTTACATCCAGGGTCCCCTGAAGCTTTCTTT.

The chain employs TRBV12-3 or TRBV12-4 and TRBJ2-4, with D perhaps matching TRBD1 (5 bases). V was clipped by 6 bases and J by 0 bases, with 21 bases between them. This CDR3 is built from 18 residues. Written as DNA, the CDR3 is TGTGCCAGCAGGGGCGACAGACCCTTAAACCTAGCCAAAAACATTCAGTACTTC. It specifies CASRGDRPLNLAKNIQYF.

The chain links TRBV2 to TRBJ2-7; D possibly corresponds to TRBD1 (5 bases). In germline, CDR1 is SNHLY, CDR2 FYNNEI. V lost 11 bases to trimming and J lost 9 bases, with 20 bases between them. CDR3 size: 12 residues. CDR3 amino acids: CALLGPLLGQYF. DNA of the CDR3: TGTGCCTTACTGGGGCCGCTATTGGGGCAGTACTTC. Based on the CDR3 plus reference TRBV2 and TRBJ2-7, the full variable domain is EPEVTQTPSHQVTQMGQEVILRCVPISNHLYFYWYRQILGQKVEFLVSFYNNEISEKSEIFDDQFSVERPDGSNFTLKIRSTKLEDSAMYFCALLGPLLGQYFGPGTRLTVT.

This CDR3 is CASSLTAGGGTEAFF. The CDR3 nucleotides read TGTGCCAGCAGCTTAACAGCAGGGGGAGGGACTGAAGCTTTCTTT. V usage is TRBV7-3 and J usage is TRBJ1-1; 7 bases are shared with TRBD1. Germline-derived CDR1 and CDR2 are SGHTA and FQGTGA. The J segment lost 5 bases and the V segment lost 0 bases, leaving 6 bases of the junction unmatched. This CDR3 region has 15 residues. Drawing the rest from reference TRBV7-3 and TRBJ1-1, the complete variable domain is GAGVSQTPSNKVTEKGKYVELRCDPISGHTALYWYRQSLGQGPEFLIYFQGTGAADDSGLPNDRFFAVRPEGSVSTLKIQRTERGDSAVYLCASSLTAGGGTEAFFGQGTRLTVV.

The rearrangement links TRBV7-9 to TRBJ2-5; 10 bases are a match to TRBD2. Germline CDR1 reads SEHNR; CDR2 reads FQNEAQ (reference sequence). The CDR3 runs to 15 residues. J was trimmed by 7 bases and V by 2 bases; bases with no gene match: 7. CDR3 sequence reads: CASSLTSGDPRTQYF. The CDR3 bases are TGTGCCAGCAGCTTAACTAGCGGGGACCCCCGGACCCAGTACTTC.

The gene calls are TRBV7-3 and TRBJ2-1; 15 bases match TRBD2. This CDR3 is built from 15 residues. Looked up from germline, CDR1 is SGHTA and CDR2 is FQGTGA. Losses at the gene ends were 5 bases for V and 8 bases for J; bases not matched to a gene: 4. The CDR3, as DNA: TGTGCCAGCAGCCCTGGACTAGCGGGGGGGCATGAGCAGTTCTTC. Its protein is CASSPGLAGGHEQFF.

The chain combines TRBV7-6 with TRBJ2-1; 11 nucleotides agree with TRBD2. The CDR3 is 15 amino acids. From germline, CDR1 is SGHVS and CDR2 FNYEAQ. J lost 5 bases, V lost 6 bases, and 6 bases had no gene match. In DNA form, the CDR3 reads TGTGCCAGCAGGCAAACTAGCGGGGGAGACAATGAGCAGTTCTTC. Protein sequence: CASRQTSGGDNEQFF.

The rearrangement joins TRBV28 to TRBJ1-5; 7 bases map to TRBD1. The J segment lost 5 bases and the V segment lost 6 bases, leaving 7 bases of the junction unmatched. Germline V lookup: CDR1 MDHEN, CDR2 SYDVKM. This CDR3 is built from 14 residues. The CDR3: CASSSAQGYQPQHF. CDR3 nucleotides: TGTGCCAGCAGCAGTGCACAGGGGTATCAGCCCCAGCATTTT.

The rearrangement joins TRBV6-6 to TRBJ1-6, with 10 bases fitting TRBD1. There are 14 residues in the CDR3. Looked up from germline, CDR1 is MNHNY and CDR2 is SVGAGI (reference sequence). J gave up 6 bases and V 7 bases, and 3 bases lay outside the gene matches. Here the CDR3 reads CASTRQGANSPLHF. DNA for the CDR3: TGTGCCAGCACTAGACAGGGGGCTAATTCACCCCTCCACTTT.

CDR3 loop: CASSRAGGYNEQFF. The CDR3 coding sequence is TGTGCCAGCAGCCGAGCGGGGGGGTACAATGAGCAGTTCTTC. This chain connects TRBV5-6 to TRBJ2-1, with TRBD2 matching over 10 bases. The CDR3 totals 14 residues. V dropped 4 bases and J dropped 4; count of bases not matched to a gene: 2. Per the germline V gene, CDR1 is SGHDT and CDR2 is YYEEEE.

The CDR3 protein is CASSSTGVTEAFF. As DNA, the CDR3 is TGTGCCAGCAGCTCGACAGGGGTCACTGAAGCTTTCTTT. The chain links TRBV7-9 to TRBJ1-1; TRBD1 matches 8 bases. CDR3 length equals 13 residues. V gave up 4 bases and J gave up 4 bases; unmatched junction bases: 2. CDR1 is SEHNR, CDR2 FQNEAQ, per germline (reference sequence). Full variable domain (missing parts from reference TRBV7-9 and TRBJ1-1): DTGVSQNPRHKITKRGQNVTFRCDPISEHNRLYWYRQTLGQGPEFLTYFQNEAQLEKSRLLSDRFSAERPKGSFSTLEIQRTEQGDSAMYLCASSSTGVTEAFFGQGTRLTVV.

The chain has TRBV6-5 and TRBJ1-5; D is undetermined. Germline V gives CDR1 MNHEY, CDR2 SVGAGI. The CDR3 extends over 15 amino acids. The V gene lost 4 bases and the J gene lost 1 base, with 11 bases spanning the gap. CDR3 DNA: TGTGCCAGCAGTTGGAGCGGAGGGAGCAATCAGCCCCAGCATTTT. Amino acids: CASSWSGGSNQPQHF.

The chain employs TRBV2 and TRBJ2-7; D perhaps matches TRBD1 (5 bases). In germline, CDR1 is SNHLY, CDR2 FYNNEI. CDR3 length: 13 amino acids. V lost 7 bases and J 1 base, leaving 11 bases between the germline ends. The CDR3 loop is CASKLTESYEQYF. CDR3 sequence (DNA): TGTGCCAGCAAGCTGACAGAGTCCTACGAGCAGTACTTC.

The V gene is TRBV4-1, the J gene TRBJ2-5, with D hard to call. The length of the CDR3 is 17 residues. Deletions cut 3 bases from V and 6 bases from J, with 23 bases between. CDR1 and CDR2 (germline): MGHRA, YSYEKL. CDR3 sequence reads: CASSHKLLDAEEKTQYF. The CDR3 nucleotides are TGCGCCAGCAGCCACAAACTCCTAGACGCCGAGGAAAAGACCCAGTACTTC.